This T cell receptor (beta chain) was observed in a study of regulatory T cells in long-lasting Graves disease. Through Arm-PCR of CDR3 regions and iRepertoire HTBI primers, TCR beta libraries were built. TCRdb re-called the multiplex PCR reads through MiXCR, storing one row per CDR3 protein. The sample holds roughly 510,000 distinct CDR3 sequences, 15% to 20% seen once. CDR3 length: 14 residues. J lost 6 bases, V lost 5 bases, and 9 bases had no gene match. The time point denotes: newly diagnosed GD, antithyroid drugs for less than 3 months. Preparation of the TCR library used RNA extracted from PBMCs. This same sample was also part of a study on T cells in Graves' hyperthyroidism and ophthalmopathy.

The rearrangement joins TRBV12-3 or TRBV12-4 to TRBJ2-7, with 8 positions matching TRBD1. The TCR sequence derives from a man younger than 30 with Graves disease. The specimen comprised peripheral blood mononuclear cells (PBMCs), sampled at new diagnosis, from a patient treated with antithyroid drugs. CDR3 DNA sequence: TGTGCCAGCAGTCCCTGGTCAGGGGGCTTCGAGCAGTACTTC. The encoded protein is CASSPWSGGFEQYF.